Below are 22 T cell receptor beta chains sequenced from a single sample in a study of STAT5B mutations in CD4+ large granular lymphocyte leukemia. Data came from immunoSEQ multiplex PCR; TCRdb stores just in-frame clones and leaves some out. Of tens of thousands of clones in the sample, more than 70% are singletons; the top ten hold nearly 0.65%. Source material: CD4+ T cells from blood buffy coats. The receptors stem from a human donor in good health.

The rearrangement uses TRBV4-3 and TRBJ1-2; perhaps TRBD1 as D (6 bases). V gave up 3 bases and J gave up 7 bases, with 18 bases separating them. The germline gives CDR1 LGHNA, CDR2 YSLEER. The CDR3 is 15 residues long. The CDR3 loop reads CASSQLLGGPFGYTF. CDR3 coding DNA: TGCGCCAGCAGCCAGCTTTTAGGGGGACCCTTTGGCTACACCTTC.

The CDR3 DNA reads TGTGCCAGCAGCTTAGAAGGAGGAGCCGCAACAGGGAGGACTGAAGCTTTCTTT. The encoded protein is CASSLEGGAATGRTEAFF. The chain uses TRBV7-8 and TRBJ1-1, with D maybe TRBD1 (6 bases). CDR1 is SGHVS, CDR2 FQNEAQ, per germline. Trimming took off 1 base at V and 5 bases at J, with 23 bases between the two ends. This CDR3 region has 18 residues.

This chain connects TRBV9 to TRBJ1-2; a weak D match, TRBD1 (5 bases). Trimming took off 1 base at V and 6 bases at J, with 10 bases between the two ends. Germline values: CDR1 SGDLS, CDR2 YYNGEE. This CDR3 has 13 residues. The CDR3 region is CASSVNPGDGYTF. CDR3 DNA: TGTGCCAGCAGCGTAAACCCGGGGGATGGCTACACCTTC.

The sample holds a few counts of this clone. The rearrangement links TRBV5-6 to TRBJ1-2, with D possibly being TRBD1 (5 bases). Trimming shortened V by 3 bases and J by 2 bases, and 11 bases separated the two germline ends. Germline CDR1 reads SGHDT; CDR2 reads YYEEEE. This CDR3 has 14 residues. CDR3 residues: CASSSAGGNYGYTF. The CDR3 DNA follows: TGTGCCAGCAGCTCAGCTGGGGGAAACTATGGCTACACCTTC.

The J gene is TRBJ1-4, the V gene TRBV7-2; D might be TRBD1 (5 bases). Germline lookup yields CDR1 SGHTA and CDR2 FQGNSA. The CDR3 contains 17 residues. The germline V and J ends were trimmed by 2 bases and 3 bases, with 16 bases remaining between them. The chain's CDR3 is CASSLLGPVSPNEKLFF. In nucleotides, the CDR3 is TGTGCCAGCAGCTTATTGGGGCCGGTGAGTCCTAATGAAAAACTGTTTTTT.

CDR3 sequence (DNA): TGTGCCAGCAGAAAGCCCGGGACAGGGGACGGCTACACCTTC. The encoded protein is CASRKPGTGDGYTF. The chain is built from TRBV11-2 and TRBJ1-2; 10 nucleotides align to TRBD1. Trimming took 6 bases from V and 8 from J; bases not matched to a gene: 9. Germline V CDR1 and CDR2: SGHAT, FQNNGV. The CDR3 runs to 14 residues.

This chain connects TRBV28 to TRBJ2-7, with D possibly being TRBD2 (7 bases). Deletions cut 4 bases from V and 7 bases from J, with 14 bases between. The CDR3 runs to 13 residues. Germline V gene lookup returns CDR1 MDHEN and CDR2 SYDVKM. The CDR3 DNA reads TGTGCCAGCAGTTGGGGGGGGCGAGGAGAGCAGTACTTC. It specifies CASSWGGRGEQYF.

This chain links TRBV4-2 with TRBJ2-5; D gene uncertain. The closer fit of TRBJ2-7 to the DNA end suggests the J call may be wrong. Germline V gene data show CDR1 as LGHNA and CDR2 as YNFKEQ. The CDR3 contains 13 residues. This CDR3 is CASSQTRNYEQYF. Here the CDR3 DNA reads TGTGCCAGCAGCCAAACAAGAAATTACGAGCAGTACTTC.

A few counts support this clone. The V and J genes are TRBV19 and TRBJ1-5; unclear D gene. The length of the CDR3 is 14 residues. V was clipped by 10 bases and J by 2 bases, with 15 bases between them. Looked up from germline, CDR1 is LNHDA and CDR2 is SQIVND (reference sequence). The CDR3 is CATSFREGNQPQHF. CDR3 coding DNA: TGTGCCACCTCCTTTCGGGAGGGCAATCAGCCCCAGCATTTT.

V and J are TRBV28 and TRBJ2-5; 9 bases align to TRBD1. The CDR3 loop spans 12 amino acids. Germline-derived CDR1 and CDR2 are MDHEN and SYDVKM. V was clipped by 8 bases and J by 5 bases; unmatched bases: 3. CDR3 coding DNA: TGTGCCAGCCACAGGGGGCGGGAGACCCAGTACTTC. Translating it yields CASHRGRETQYF.

The chain combines TRBV5-5 with TRBJ1-2; D is undetermined. Trimming stripped 5 bases from V and 4 bases from J, with 15 bases between. Germline CDR1 and CDR2: SGHKS and YYEKEE (reference sequence). The CDR3 is made up of 14 amino acids. The CDR3 here is CASRSHAASYGYTF. Written as DNA, the CDR3 is TGTGCCAGCAGATCACACGCGGCCAGCTATGGCTACACCTTC. Full variable domain (remainder filled in from reference TRBV5-5 and TRBJ1-2): DAGVTQSPTHLIKTRGQQVTLRCSPISGHKSVSWYQQVLGQGPQFIFQYYEKEERGRGNFPDRFSARQFPNYSSELNVNALLLGDSALYLCASRSHAASYGYTFGSGTRLTVV.

V is TRBV5-6 and J is TRBJ1-6, with a weak D call TRBD1 (5 bases). The CDR3 is 14 residues long. Germline V CDR1 and CDR2: SGHDT, YYEEEE. V was pared by 4 bases and J by 7 bases, with 12 bases between. The CDR3 DNA is TGTGCCAGCAGCCACCGCGGGGGGAATTCACCCCTCCACTTT. Amino acid sequence: CASSHRGGNSPLHF.

The rearrangement links TRBV13 to TRBJ2-7; 9 positions agree with TRBD2. The CDR3 spans 17 residues. With 1 base clipped from V and 1 base from J, the junction kept 8 bases outside the gene matches. Germline lookup yields CDR1 PRHDT and CDR2 FYEKMQ (reference sequence). CDR3 region: CASSLALWRGGSYEQYF. The CDR3 DNA is TGTGCCAGCAGCTTAGCCCTATGGCGGGGGGGATCCTACGAGCAGTACTTC.

The J gene is TRBJ1-3, the V gene TRBV5-1, with 7 bases identical to TRBD1. The germline gives CDR1 SGHRS, CDR2 YFSETQ. The CDR3 consists of 14 residues. Trimming took 3 bases from V and 2 from J; bases not matched to a gene: 2. This chain's CDR3 is CASSSGTAGNTIYF. In nucleotides, the CDR3 is TGCGCCAGCAGCTCCGGGACAGCTGGAAACACCATATATTTT.

In its sample, this clone was seen a few times. The CDR3 sequence: CAISEGALGTDTQYF. The CDR3 coding sequence is TGTGCCATCAGTGAAGGGGCCCTAGGCACAGATACGCAGTATTTT. The V call is TRBV10-3, the J call TRBJ2-3; weak D call: TRBD1 (5 bases). The V gene lost 3 bases and the J gene lost 1 base, with 11 bases spanning the gap. The germline V gene has CDR1 ENHRY and CDR2 SYGVKD. CDR3 length: 15 residues.

This clone showed up just a few times. The V and J genes are TRBV7-6 and TRBJ1-1, with TRBD1 as a possible D gene (5 bases). The CDR3 is 13 amino acids. Trimming cost V 6 bases and J 5 bases, with 13 bases left between them. Germline CDR1 SGHVS, CDR2 FNYEAQ. The DNA for the CDR3 is TGTGCCAGCAGTCTACAGGAAAGAACTGAAGCTTTCTTT. Translation: CASSLQERTEAFF.

The chain carries TRBV15 and TRBJ2-7; 9 bases are shared with TRBD2. This CDR3 has 15 amino acids. Germline V gene lookup returns CDR1 LNHNV and CDR2 YYDKDF (reference sequence). With 1 base clipped from V and 3 bases from J, the junction kept 4 bases outside the gene matches. The CDR3 DNA reads TGTGCCACCAGCAGAGTAGCGGGGGCCGTCTACGAGCAGTACTTC. Its translation is CATSRVAGAVYEQYF.

This clone was recorded once. Here the CDR3 reads CASSPPVGFQGRREKLFF. CDR3 nucleotides: TGTGCCAGCTCACCACCCGTCGGCTTCCAGGGCCGACGGGAAAAACTGTTTTTT. The genes are TRBV18 and TRBJ1-4; D is possibly TRBD1 (5 bases). Germline loops: CDR1 KGHSH, CDR2 LQKENI. The CDR3 has 18 amino acids. With 0 bases removed from V and 8 bases from J, the gap between germline ends came to 22 bases. The whole variable domain, remainder taken from reference TRBV18 and TRBJ1-4, is NAGVMQNPRHLVRRRGQEARLRCSPMKGHSHVYWYRQLPEEGLKFMVYLQKENIIDESGMPKERFSAEFPKEGPSILRIQQVVRGDSAAYFCASSPPVGFQGRREKLFFGSGTQLSVL.

V is TRBV4-3 and J is TRBJ1-5; 7 bases match TRBD1. Trimming cost V 0 bases and J 6 bases; bases outside gene matches: 5. CDR1 is LGHNA and CDR2 is YSLEER in the germline V gene. CDR3 length: 15 amino acids. CDR3 bases: TGCGCCAGCAGCCAAGATGAGGGGGCGGGTCAGCCCCAGCATTTT. As protein: CASSQDEGAGQPQHF.

V is TRBV19 and J is TRBJ1-1, with 8 bases identical to TRBD1. The CDR3 is 15 amino acids. Germline CDR1 reads LNHDA; CDR2 reads SQIVND (reference sequence). Germline trimming cut 6 bases from V and 5 bases from J; bases unmatched to any gene: 11. CDR3 residues: CASRPSGQGRTEAFF. The CDR3 nucleotides are TGTGCCAGTAGACCCAGTGGACAGGGACGGACTGAAGCTTTCTTT.

The V gene is TRBV7-6, the J gene TRBJ2-2; a weak D match, TRBD1 (5 bases). Per germline, CDR1 SGHVS and CDR2 FNYEAQ. V was cut by 5 bases and J by 5 bases, with 15 bases left in between. CDR3 length: 15 residues. The CDR3: CASSPMGQGTGELFF. In nucleotides, the CDR3 is TGTGCCAGCAGCCCGATGGGTCAGGGAACCGGGGAGCTGTTTTTT. Full variable domain (remainder filled in from reference TRBV7-6 and TRBJ2-2): GAGVSQSPRYKVTKRGQDVALRCDPISGHVSLYWYRQALGQGPEFLTYFNYEAQQDKSGLPNDRFSAERPEGSISTLTIQRTEQRDSAMYRCASSPMGQGTGELFFGEGSRLTVL.

The sample holds a few counts of this clone. The chain carries TRBV7-9 and TRBJ1-2; D is unresolved. Looked up from germline, CDR1 is SEHNR and CDR2 is FQNEAQ (reference sequence). Trimming stripped 10 bases from V and 7 bases from J, with 13 bases between. The CDR3 sequence is 11 residues long. The CDR3 loop reads CATTASGGYTF. The CDR3 bases are TGTGCCACCACAGCTTCGGGTGGCTACACCTTC.